This TCR beta chain comes out of a study of blood T cells in healthy people across ages. Whole-study findings and limits: Fewer expanded clones and more diversity marked long-lived versus aged donors. Calculation of diversity from one million T cells yielded estimates considered to be underestimates.

A J-beta primer mix and a sample-barcoded 5' primer were used in a second PCR of roughly 6 to 11 cycles. Per sample, CDR3-containing paired-end reads numbered at least 2.5 million. TCRdb passed the 5' RACE reads through MiXCR, listing each CDR3 protein once. Among 1,800,000 or so distinct CDR3 sequences, roughly two fifths were seen once, and the ten largest hold 23%. In its sample, this clonotype was seen a few times. Its antigen is as yet unknown. The clonotype was recovered from a human donor in good health. The sample consisted of blood.

Here the CDR3 reads CSARGTGDHQPQHF. The CDR3 DNA follows: TGCAGTGCTAGAGGGACAGGGGATCATCAGCCCCAGCATTTT. The V and J genes are TRBV20-1 and TRBJ1-5; 9 nucleotides match TRBD1. The V segment lost 1 base and the J segment 5 bases; nucleotides outside the gene matches: 3. This CDR3 is 14 amino acids long. The V gene's germline CDR1 is DFQATT and CDR2 SNEGSKA (reference sequence).